This TCR beta chain was retrieved from a study of neurological immune-mediated disorders. 5'RACE with 10-nucleotide random UMIs generated the cDNA. TCRdb used MiXCR to reprocess the 5' RACE reads, holding one entry per CDR3 protein. The sample carries 55,000 to 75,000 distinct CDR3 sequences, roughly 13% recorded once. Trimming stripped 3 bases from V and 0 bases from J, with 10 bases between. Germline values: CDR1 SGHRS, CDR2 YFSETQ. CDR3 size: 14 residues. This sample's time point: longitudinal time-point 1 (baseline). Study-wide findings and caveats: Private repertoires in all groups were suggested by the finding that expanded clones across subjects shared no CDR3 amino acid sequences. The most TCR clonal expansion was seen in HTLV-1-associated myelopathy, and the least was seen in multiple sclerosis, which fell below healthy controls.

This clonotype was seen at least ten times. The target antigen is unknown. Input material: PBMCs. This chain links TRBV5-1 with TRBJ2-7; weak D call: TRBD1 (6 bases). The TCR comes from a female donor with HTLV-1-associated myelopathy (HAM/TSP). CDR3 coding DNA: TGCGCCAGCAGCTATACAGGGAGCTCCTACGAGCAGTACTTC. It is translated as CASSYTGSSYEQYF.